This T cell receptor beta chain was retrieved from a study of cytomegalovirus exposure and HLA in healthy donors. 13 Jbeta primers and 60 Vbeta primers were used for the PCR. Assay: immunoSEQ multiplex PCR; the TCRdb copy retains only in-frame clones and omits some. The repertoire holds roughly 190,000 clones, with roughly 73% as singletons. The V gene's germline CDR1 is SNHLY and CDR2 FYNNEI. J lost 9 bases, V lost 7 bases, and 12 bases had no gene match. CDR3 length: 14 residues. The clonotype originates from a woman between 25 and 40 years old in good health and CMV-seronegative. The gene calls are TRBV2 and TRBJ2-1; 7 bases align to TRBD2. Sequencing was carried out using PBMCs. The CDR3 region is CASIQGEGSGEQFF. The CDR3 DNA follows: TGTGCCAGCATCCAAGGGGAGGGTTCAGGTGAGCAGTTCTTC.